The clone carrying this TCR beta chain was seen more than once but under ten times. One entry per CDR3 protein, called by TCRdb with MiXCR from the 5' RACE reads. Among about 120,000 distinct CDR3 sequences listed, approximately 16% were seen once. The data originate from a study of T-cell memory formation after mild COVID-19. The V segment lost 0 bases and the J segment 2 bases; nucleotides outside the gene matches: 12. The CDR3 covers 19 residues. From germline, CDR1 is MGHRA and CDR2 YSYEKL. This chain connects TRBV4-1 to TRBJ2-3; TRBD2 matches 9 bases. The receptor was isolated from an adult woman who had mild COVID-19 (a few samples of this study predate the infection). Cell type and time point are not known. The sequenced sample consisted of PBMCs or a T cell subset sorted from them (not recorded which). The CDR3 loop reads CASSQEVPSASGVTDTQYF. The CDR3, as DNA: TGCGCCAGCAGCCAAGAAGTCCCCTCCGCTAGCGGGGTCACAGATACGCAGTATTTT.